These T cell receptor beta chains were read from a single sample in a study of Ad26.COV2.S vaccination and SARS-CoV-2 variants. Sequencing was performed with immunoSEQ multiplex PCR; in TCRdb, only in-frame clones are kept and a portion is missing. The sample has about 460,000 clones; approximately 90% are singletons. The sequencing used peripheral blood, collected in a trial of Ad26.COV2.S vaccine versus placebo. These receptors were collected from a person aged 18-60 years who received the Ad26.COV2.S COVID-19 vaccine or a placebo. CDR3s include the opening cysteine and the closing phenylalanine or tryptophan. Fields, in order: clone size, D gene, V gene, J gene, CDR3 length, CDR3 DNA, CDR3 protein. D genes are given only for firm matches. Not every row has a clone size; where given, it reads once, few, many or a size class.

-,-,TRBV28,TRBJ1-2,15,TGTGCCAGCAGTTTGGGGTTAAGTGGAGGCTATGGCTACACCTTC,CASSLGLSGGYGYTF
-,-,TRBV2,TRBJ1-2,11,TGTGCCAGCAGTGTCCTTCAGGGATACACCTTC,CASSVLQGYTF
-,TRBD2,TRBV6-5,TRBJ2-3,15,TGTGCCAGCAGCAAACTAGCGTTGAGCACAGATACGCAGTATTTT,CASSKLALSTDTQYF
once,TRBD1,TRBV28,TRBJ1-4,18,TGTGCCAGCAGTTCCCTAGACAGGGGGCGTAAGAACTGGGAAAAACTGTTTTTT,CASSSLDRGRKNWEKLFF
-,TRBD2,TRBV20-1,TRBJ2-7,15,TGCAGTGCGAGTCCCGGGACTAGTGTTACCTACGAGCAGTACTTC,CSASPGTSVTYEQYF
-,TRBD2,TRBV2,TRBJ2-1,20,TGTGCCAGCAGTGAAGTCGGGGGACTAGCGGGGGGAAGCTCCTACAATGAGCAGTTCTTC,CASSEVGGLAGGSSYNEQFF
-,-,TRBV19,TRBJ2-2,12,TGTGCCAGTTCCTCGGAGACCGGGGAGCTGTTTTTT,CASSSETGELFF
-,-,TRBV5-4,TRBJ1-3,12,TGTGCCAGCAGCTTCTCTGGAAACACCATATATTTT,CASSFSGNTIYF
-,TRBD1,TRBV14,TRBJ1-1,15,TGTGCCAGCAGCCGATGGGACAGGGAGAGGATGTCTGCTTTCTTT,CASSRWDRERMSAFF
-,TRBD1,TRBV18,TRBJ2-5,15,TGTGCCAGCTCACCCCGACAGGGACCCCAAGAGACCCAGTACTTC,CASSPRQGPQETQYF
few,-,TRBV27,TRBJ1-5,14,TGTGCCAGCAGTTTAAGGGGAAGCAATCAGCCCCAGCATTTT,CASSLRGSNQPQHF
-,TRBD1,TRBV2,TRBJ2-7,14,TGTGCCACCGTCCGCTTGGACAGGTCCTACGAGCAGTACTTC,CATVRLDRSYEQYF
-,-,TRBV29-1,TRBJ2-1,14,TGCAGCGGCCTCCGCCGGGACAAATACAATGAGCAGTTCTTC,CSGLRRDKYNEQFF
-,TRBD1,TRBV6-6,TRBJ1-5,15,TGTGCCAGCAGTCCGGGACAGATTAGCAATCAGCCCCAGCATTTT,CASSPGQISNQPQHF
-,TRBD1,TRBV2,TRBJ2-3,15,TGTGCCAGCAGTGAGACAGGGGCCACCACAGATACGCAGTATTTT,CASSETGATTDTQYF
-,TRBD2,TRBV6-1,TRBJ2-1,15,TGTGCCAGCAGTGATACTAGCGGGAGTGCCAATGAGCAGTTCTTC,CASSDTSGSANEQFF
-,TRBD2,TRBV19,TRBJ2-4,18,TGTGCCAGTAGTATAACTAGCGGGGGAGGTATAGCCAAAAACATTCAGTACTTC,CASSITSGGGIAKNIQYF
-,-,TRBV5-1,TRBJ2-1,13,TGCGCCAGCAGCTTTGGAGCAATTGGTGAGCAGTTCTTC,CASSFGAIGEQFF
-,TRBD2,TRBV27,TRBJ2-7,14,TGTGCCAGCAGCCGGACTAGCCTAGAGTACGAGCAGTACTTC,CASSRTSLEYEQYF
-,TRBD1,TRBV18,TRBJ1-1,16,TGTGCCAGCTCACCAGGGACGACAGGGGTAGGCACTGAAGCTTTCTTT,CASSPGTTGVGTEAFF
once,TRBD1,TRBV11-3,TRBJ2-3,14,TGTGCCAGCAGCTTATGGGGACAGGGAGGTACGCAGTATTTT,CASSLWGQGGTQYF
-,-,TRBV18,TRBJ2-3,15,TGTGCCAGCTCACCCTGGGATCTTAGCACAGATACGCAGTATTTT,CASSPWDLSTDTQYF
-,-,TRBV6-6,TRBJ2-6,15,TGTGCCAGCAGTTCAACTGCCTCTGGGGCCAACGTCCTGACTTTC,CASSSTASGANVLTF
once,-,TRBV7-9,TRBJ2-3,17,TGTGCCAGCAGTAAACTTGGGCTAATAGTTAGCACAGATACGCAGTATTTT,CASSKLGLIVSTDTQYF
-,TRBD1,TRBV7-8,TRBJ1-2,13,TGTGCCAGCAGCCTCAGGGGGGACTATGGCTACACCTTC,CASSLRGDYGYTF
-,-,TRBV27,TRBJ1-2,16,TGTGCCAGCAGCCGGGGGGGGCTAAGGATGGATAGCGGCTACACCTTC,CASSRGGLRMDSGYTF
-,TRBD2,TRBV12-3/TRBV12-4,TRBJ2-7,12,TGTGCCAGCAACATGGGAGGGTACGAGCAGTACTTC,CASNMGGYEQYF
-,-,TRBV6-5,TRBJ1-6,14,TGTGCCAGCAGTTACGGGAGGAAGGATTCACCCCTCCACTTT,CASSYGRKDSPLHF
-,-,TRBV5-1,TRBJ2-3,13,TGCGCCAGCAGCTCTTGGATCACAGATACGCAGTATTTT,CASSSWITDTQYF
-,-,TRBV29-1,TRBJ1-5,13,TGCAGCGTCGCAAACGGGGGGGACCAGCCCCAGCATTTT,CSVANGGDQPQHF
-,TRBD1,TRBV24-1,TRBJ1-5,21,TGTGCCACCAGTGATTTGCCATTAGGACAGGGGGCCGACCATAGCAATCAGCCCCAGCATTTT,CATSDLPLGQGADHSNQPQHF
few,-,TRBV30,TRBJ2-2,15,TGTGCCTGGAGTTGGGCAGGGGAGGACCCCGGGGAGCTGTTTTTT,CAWSWAGEDPGELFF
-,TRBD1,TRBV29-1,TRBJ2-3,15,TGCAGCGCCCGGGACAGGGGAGGATTCACAGATACGCAGTATTTT,CSARDRGGFTDTQYF
-,-,TRBV5-1,TRBJ2-2,14,TGCGCCAGCAGCCCGGTTTTGAACACCGGGGAGCTGTTTTTT,CASSPVLNTGELFF
-,-,TRBV29-1,TRBJ2-1,11,TGCAGCGTCGTACGGGTTAATGAGCAGTTCTTC,CSVVRVNEQFF
-,-,TRBV28,TRBJ1-2,13,TGTGCCAGCAGTTTACCGCAGTCTATCGGCTACACCTTC,CASSLPQSIGYTF
-,TRBD1,TRBV9,TRBJ1-2,14,TGTGCCAGCGCCGGAGGGGGCACTAACTATGGCTACACCTTC,CASAGGGTNYGYTF
few,TRBD2,TRBV5-1,TRBJ2-3,19,TGCGCCAGCAGCTTGGTGCCGGCGGGGGGGCCCACTAGCACAGATACGCAGTATTTT,CASSLVPAGGPTSTDTQYF
-,-,TRBV7-9,TRBJ1-2,14,TGTGCCAGCAGCTTAACCGAGGACAGCGATGGCTACACCTTC,CASSLTEDSDGYTF
-,-,TRBV27,TRBJ1-1,14,TGTGCCAGCAGTCCTTTACAGGGTCCCACTGAAGCTTTCTTT,CASSPLQGPTEAFF